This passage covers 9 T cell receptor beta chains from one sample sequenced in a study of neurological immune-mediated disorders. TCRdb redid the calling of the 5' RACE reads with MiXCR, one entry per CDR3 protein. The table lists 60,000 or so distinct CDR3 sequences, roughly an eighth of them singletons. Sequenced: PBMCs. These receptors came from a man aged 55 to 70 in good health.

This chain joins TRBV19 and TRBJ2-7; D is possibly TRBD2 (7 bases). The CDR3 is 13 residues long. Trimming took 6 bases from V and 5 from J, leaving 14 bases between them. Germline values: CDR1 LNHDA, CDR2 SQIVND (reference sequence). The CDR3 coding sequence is TGTGCCAGTAGCTGGGGGGGGGACAACGAGCAGTACTTC. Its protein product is CASSWGGDNEQYF.

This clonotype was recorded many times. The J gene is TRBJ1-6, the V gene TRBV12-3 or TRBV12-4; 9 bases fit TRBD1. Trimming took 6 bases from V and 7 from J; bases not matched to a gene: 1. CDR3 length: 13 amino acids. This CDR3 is CASSGQGNSPLHF. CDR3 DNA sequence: TGTGCCAGCAGCGGACAGGGGAATTCACCCCTCCACTTT.

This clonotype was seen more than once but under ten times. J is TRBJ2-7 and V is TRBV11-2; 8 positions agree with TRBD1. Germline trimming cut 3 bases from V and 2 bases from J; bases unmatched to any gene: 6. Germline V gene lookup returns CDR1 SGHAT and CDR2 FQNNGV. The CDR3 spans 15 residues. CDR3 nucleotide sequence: TGTGCCAGCAGCTTGGTAGAGACAGGGGCCTACGAGCAGTACTTC. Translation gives CASSLVETGAYEQYF.

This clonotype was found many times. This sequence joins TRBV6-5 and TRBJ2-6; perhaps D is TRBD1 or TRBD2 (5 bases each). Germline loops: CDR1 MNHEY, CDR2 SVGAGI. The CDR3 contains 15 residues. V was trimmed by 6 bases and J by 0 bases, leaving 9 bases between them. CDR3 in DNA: TGTGCCAGCAGGACAGCGGCCTCTGGGGCCAACGTCCTGACTTTC. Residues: CASRTAASGANVLTF.

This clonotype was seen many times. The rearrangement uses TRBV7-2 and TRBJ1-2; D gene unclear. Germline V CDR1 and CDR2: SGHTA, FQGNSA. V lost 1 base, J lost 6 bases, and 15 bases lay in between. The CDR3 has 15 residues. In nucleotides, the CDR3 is TGTGCCAGCAGCTTAGAGGGCATGTGGAGTCATGGCTACACCTTC. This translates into CASSLEGMWSHGYTF.

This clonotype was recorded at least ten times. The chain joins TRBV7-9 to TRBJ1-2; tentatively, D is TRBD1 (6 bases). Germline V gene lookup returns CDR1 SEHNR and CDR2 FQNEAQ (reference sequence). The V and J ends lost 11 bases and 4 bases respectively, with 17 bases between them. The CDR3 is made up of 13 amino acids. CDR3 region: CASGQGPRYGYTF. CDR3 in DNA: TGTGCCTCGGGGCAGGGGCCTCGCTATGGCTACACCTTC.

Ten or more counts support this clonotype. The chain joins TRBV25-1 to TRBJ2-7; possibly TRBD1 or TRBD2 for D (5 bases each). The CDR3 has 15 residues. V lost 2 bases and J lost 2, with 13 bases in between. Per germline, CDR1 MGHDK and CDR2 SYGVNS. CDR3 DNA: TGTGCCAGCAGTGAAGGGGCCTCGGGACCCTACGAGCAGTACTTC. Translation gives CASSEGASGPYEQYF.

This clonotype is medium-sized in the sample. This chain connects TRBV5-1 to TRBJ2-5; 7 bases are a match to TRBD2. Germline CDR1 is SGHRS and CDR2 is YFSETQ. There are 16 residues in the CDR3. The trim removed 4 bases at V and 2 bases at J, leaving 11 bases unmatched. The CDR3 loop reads CASSPQGLAVQETQYF. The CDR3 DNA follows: TGCGCCAGCAGCCCCCAGGGCCTAGCGGTTCAAGAGACCCAGTACTTC. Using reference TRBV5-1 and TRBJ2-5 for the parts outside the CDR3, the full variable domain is KAGVTQTPRYLIKTRGQQVTLSCSPISGHRSVSWYQQTPGQGLQFLFEYFSETQRNKGNFPGRFSGRQFSNSRSEMNVSTLELGDSALYLCASSPQGLAVQETQYFGPGTRLLVL.

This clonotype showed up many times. CDR3 nucleotide sequence: TGCAGTGCTAGAGATTTCCCAGGGGCTGGAAACACCATATATTTT. This codes for CSARDFPGAGNTIYF. The chain joins TRBV20-1 to TRBJ1-3; a possible D gene is TRBD1 (6 bases). The V gene lost 0 bases and the J gene lost 2 bases, with 11 bases spanning the gap. Germline lookup yields CDR1 DFQATT and CDR2 SNEGSKA (reference sequence). CDR3 size: 15 residues.